This entry lists 14 T cell receptor beta chains sequenced from one sample in a study of CD8+ T cells in alopecia areata. Reverse transcribed after extraction, RNA yielded cDNA as the sequencing template. The protocol was immunoSEQ multiplex PCR, while the TCRdb copy is restricted to in-frame clones and leaves out a portion. The data show hundreds of thousands of clones, with over 60% seen just once and 1% to 1.5% held by the top ten. Treatment: oral pan-JAK inhibitor, 5-10 mg twice daily. The specimen comprised CD4+ T cells sorted from blood, sampled at week 44, from a patient treated with tofacitinib. These receptors were collected from a human donor with alopecia areata.

The chain carries TRBV2 and TRBJ2-1; D is possibly TRBD2 (6 bases). This CDR3 spans 12 amino acids. Trimming pared 4 bases from V and 8 bases from J, leaving 9 bases between. Germline V gene sequence: CDR1 SNHLY, CDR2 FYNNEI. The CDR3 DNA reads TGTGCCAGCAGTGGCGGGAACGATGAGCAGTTCTTC. Residues: CASSGGNDEQFF.

The chain carries TRBV5-1 and TRBJ2-5, with a weak D call TRBD1 (6 bases). Trimming cost V 5 bases and J 0 bases, with 11 bases left between them. Germline V gene lookup returns CDR1 SGHRS and CDR2 YFSETQ. This CDR3 spans 14 amino acids. The CDR3 region is CASRGTSYQETQYF. CDR3 DNA sequence: TGCGCCAGCAGGGGGACATCGTACCAAGAGACCCAGTACTTC.

The table lists this clone with a count of one. The V call is TRBV27, the J call TRBJ2-1; 8 bases are a match to TRBD2. Germline values: CDR1 MNHEY, CDR2 SMNVEV (reference sequence). V dropped 3 bases and J dropped 5; count of bases not matched to a gene: 9. This CDR3 has 16 residues. DNA of the CDR3: TGTGCCAGCAGTTTCTTACCGGGGGGGAGCCACAATGAGCAGTTCTTC. Translation: CASSFLPGGSHNEQFF.

The V gene is TRBV29-1, the J gene TRBJ2-7, with D possibly matching TRBD2 (6 bases). CDR1 and CDR2 from the germline V gene are SQVTM and ANQGSEA. V shed 4 bases and J shed 4 bases, with 23 bases lying between them. There are 16 residues in the CDR3. The CDR3 reads CSVVVMFGLSGYEQYF. CDR3 bases: TGCAGCGTTGTGGTGATGTTTGGACTATCGGGGTACGAGCAGTACTTC.

This chain joins TRBV29-1 and TRBJ2-2; 7 nucleotides align to TRBD1. CDR1 and CDR2 from the germline V gene are SQVTM and ANQGSEA. Losses at the gene ends were 6 bases for V and 5 bases for J; bases not matched to a gene: 6. CDR3 length equals 13 residues. Here the CDR3 DNA reads TGCAGCGTCGCAGACAGGGCAACCGGGGAGCTGTTTTTT. Translation: CSVADRATGELFF.

This clone was picked up a small number of times. The rearrangement uses TRBV10-3 and TRBJ2-1, with 7 bases lining up with TRBD2. The trim removed 4 bases at V and 6 bases at J, leaving 6 bases unmatched. CDR1 and CDR2 (germline): ENHRY, SYGVKD. The CDR3 is 14 amino acids. The CDR3 DNA sequence: TGTGCCATCAGTGCCCCAGCGGGGACCAATGAGCAGTTCTTC. It specifies CAISAPAGTNEQFF.

The V and J genes are TRBV30 and TRBJ2-7; TRBD1 matches at 9 bases. J was trimmed by 3 bases and V by 2 bases; bases with no gene match: 11. Germline CDR1 reads GTSNPN; CDR2 reads SVGIG (reference sequence). This CDR3 spans 16 amino acids. CDR3 DNA: TGTGCCTGGAGTAACCCCTCGGGACAGGGCTTCTACGAGCAGTACTTC. Protein product: CAWSNPSGQGFYEQYF.

V and J are TRBV4-3 and TRBJ1-4; no clear D. With 1 base removed from V and 8 bases from J, the gap between germline ends came to 14 bases. Germline CDR1 is LGHNA and CDR2 is YSLEER. The CDR3 consists of 15 residues. DNA of the CDR3: TGCGCCAGCAGCCAAGTGGGAGGGTTCGGGGAAAAACTGTTTTTT. Its protein product is CASSQVGGFGEKLFF.

The gene calls are TRBV29-1 and TRBJ2-2; D ambiguous. Germline CDR1 is SQVTM and CDR2 is ANQGSEA. The CDR3 is 13 amino acids. Deletions cut 4 bases from V and 4 bases from J, with 10 bases between. The CDR3 spells CSVVGPATGELFF. The CDR3 region has the DNA TGCAGCGTTGTCGGGCCAGCCACCGGGGAGCTGTTTTTT.

This clone was seen a handful of times. The V call is TRBV29-1, the J call TRBJ1-2; D might be TRBD1 (5 bases). Trimming removed 0 bases at V and 7 bases at J, with 15 bases between. Germline V gene data show CDR1 as SQVTM and CDR2 as ANQGSEA. This CDR3 region has 14 residues. CDR3 bases: TGCAGCGTTGAAGAGAGGGGACGATCGTCTGGCTACACCTTC. This translates into CSVEERGRSSGYTF.

The V gene is TRBV2, the J gene TRBJ2-7; 9 nucleotides match TRBD1. CDR3 size: 17 residues. Per germline, CDR1 SNHLY and CDR2 FYNNEI. Trimming removed 6 bases from V and 0 bases from J; junction bases left unmatched: 12. CDR3 region: CASSGIRGQGTSYEQYF. CDR3 sequence (DNA): TGTGCCAGCAGCGGTATCCGGGGACAGGGTACCTCCTACGAGCAGTACTTC. Full variable domain (rest looked up from reference TRBV2 and TRBJ2-7): EPEVTQTPSHQVTQMGQEVILRCVPISNHLYFYWYRQILGQKVEFLVSFYNNEISEKSEIFDDQFSVERPDGSNFTLKIRSTKLEDSAMYFCASSGIRGQGTSYEQYFGPGTRLTVT.

This rearrangement joins TRBV30 to TRBJ2-7; possibly TRBD1 or TRBD2 for D (5 bases each). CDR1 is GTSNPN and CDR2 is SVGIG in the germline V gene (reference sequence). The V gene lost 3 bases and the J gene lost 6 bases, with 12 bases spanning the gap. The CDR3 is 12 amino acids. CDR3 loop: CAWRGDRSEQYF. The CDR3, as DNA: TGTGCCTGGAGGGGAGACAGAAGCGAGCAGTACTTC.

The V call is TRBV7-2, the J call TRBJ2-7, with D possibly called TRBD1 or TRBD2 (5 bases each). V was trimmed by 5 bases and J by 5 bases, leaving 13 bases between them. Germline CDR1 SGHTA, CDR2 FQGNSA. CDR3 size: 13 residues. Written as DNA, the CDR3 is TGTGCCAGCAGCGTACCGGGACGGCACGAGCAGTACTTC. The encoded protein is CASSVPGRHEQYF.

The chain carries TRBV7-2 and TRBJ2-7, with D tentatively TRBD2 (6 bases). CDR3 size: 14 residues. CDR1 SGHTA and CDR2 FQGNSA come from the germline V gene. V was trimmed by 5 bases and J by 2 bases, leaving 13 bases between them. For the CDR3, the DNA is TGTGCCAGCAGCGTCGGAGGGACTGCCTACGAGCAGTACTTC. Amino acids: CASSVGGTAYEQYF.